The present T cell receptor beta chain was sequenced within a study of T cell responses to AZD1222 COVID-19 vaccine. Turning to the study itself: Pooled in the analysis were second doses at about 4 or about 12 weeks.

Sequencing was performed with immunoSEQ multiplex PCR; in TCRdb, only in-frame clones are kept and a portion is missing. There are 130,000 or so clones in the sample; 92% occur only once, and 1.9% lies in the top ten. This CDR3 has 14 residues. Germline CDR1 reads SEHNR; CDR2 reads FQNEAQ (reference sequence). Between the trimmed V and J ends, which lost 5 bases and 4 bases, there was a span of 15 bases. This clonotype was obtained from an adult in good health. The chain couples TRBV7-9 to TRBJ2-7; perhaps TRBD1 as D (5 bases). Specimen: peripheral blood, collected on day 0 of AZD1222 vaccination. CDR3 loop: CASSPSGRAYEQYF. The CDR3 bases are TGTGCCAGCAGCCCTTCGGGCAGGGCTTACGAGCAGTACTTC. The variable domain in full, completed from reference TRBV7-9 and TRBJ2-7, reads DTGVSQNPRHKITKRGQNVTFRCDPISEHNRLYWYRQTLGQGPEFLTYFQNEAQLEKSRLLSDRFSAERPKGSFSTLEIQRTEQGDSAMYLCASSPSGRAYEQYFGPGTRLTVT.